These T cell receptor beta chains were read from a single sample in a study of cytomegalovirus exposure and HLA in healthy donors. The method was immunoSEQ multiplex PCR; TCRdb's version includes in-frame clones alone and lacks a portion of them. Among about 110,000 clones listed, roughly 15% were seen once. Material: PBMCs. Receptors originate from a female donor in good health and CMV-seronegative. The CDR3 runs from the conserved cysteine through the conserved F or W. Fields, in order: V gene, D gene, CDR3 protein. A D gene is named only where the DNA matches it firmly.

v_gene: TRBV4-1
d_gene: TRBD2
CDR3aa: CASAKGGAGGRETQYF

v_gene: TRBV7-9
d_gene: TRBD2
CDR3aa: CASSLVSAGLENIQYF

v_gene: TRBV2
d_gene: -
CDR3aa: CASSEANRDSRYGYTF

v_gene: TRBV5-1
d_gene: -
CDR3aa: CASSSGLSYGYTF

v_gene: TRBV18
d_gene: -
CDR3aa: CASSPLGQPMNTEAFF

v_gene: TRBV19
d_gene: -
CDR3aa: CASSVGPPYEQYF

v_gene: TRBV5-1
d_gene: TRBD2
CDR3aa: CASSLKPLADPYNEQFF

v_gene: TRBV5-1
d_gene: TRBD2
CDR3aa: CASSSTSVSYNEQFF

v_gene: TRBV4-3
d_gene: TRBD1
CDR3aa: CASSQDWGGQGAVANYGYTF

v_gene: TRBV30
d_gene: -
CDR3aa: CAWSFDRRGTSPLHF

v_gene: TRBV30
d_gene: TRBD1
CDR3aa: CARGVRSGQVVNEQFF

v_gene: TRBV7-9
d_gene: -
CDR3aa: CASSSGGVRDQPQHF

v_gene: TRBV7-8
d_gene: -
CDR3aa: CASSPITGHTGELFF

v_gene: TRBV5-6
d_gene: -
CDR3aa: CASSLGWRGNNEQFF

v_gene: TRBV2
d_gene: -
CDR3aa: CALGGDTGELFF

v_gene: TRBV15
d_gene: TRBD2
CDR3aa: CATSRPGLGGNEQFF

v_gene: TRBV29-1
d_gene: TRBD2
CDR3aa: CSVEGLAGGPSTGELFF

v_gene: TRBV28
d_gene: -
CDR3aa: CASSFARTPKETQYF